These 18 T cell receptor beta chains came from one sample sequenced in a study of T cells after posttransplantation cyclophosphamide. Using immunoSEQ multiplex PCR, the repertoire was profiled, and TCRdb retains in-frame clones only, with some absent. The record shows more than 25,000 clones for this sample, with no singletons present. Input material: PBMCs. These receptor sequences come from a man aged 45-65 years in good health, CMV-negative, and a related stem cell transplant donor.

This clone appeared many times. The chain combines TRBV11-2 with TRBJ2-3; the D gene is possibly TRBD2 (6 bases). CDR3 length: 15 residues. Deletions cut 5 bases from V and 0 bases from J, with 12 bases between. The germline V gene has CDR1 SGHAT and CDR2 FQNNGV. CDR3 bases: TGTGCCAGCAGCGTACGACTAGTCAGCACAGATACGCAGTATTTT. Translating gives CASSVRLVSTDTQYF.

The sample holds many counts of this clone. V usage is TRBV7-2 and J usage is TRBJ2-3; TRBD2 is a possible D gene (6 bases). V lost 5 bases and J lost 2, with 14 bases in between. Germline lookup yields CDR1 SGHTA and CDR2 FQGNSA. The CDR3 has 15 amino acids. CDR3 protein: CASSRGTSPTDTQYF. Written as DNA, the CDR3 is TGTGCCAGCAGCCGGGGGACTTCCCCCACAGATACGCAGTATTTT.

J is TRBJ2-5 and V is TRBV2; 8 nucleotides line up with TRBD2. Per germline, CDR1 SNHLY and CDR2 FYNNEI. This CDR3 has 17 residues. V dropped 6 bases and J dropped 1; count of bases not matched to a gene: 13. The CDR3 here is CASSALGSGSFQETQYF. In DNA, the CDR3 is TGTGCCAGCAGCGCACTGGGGAGCGGGAGTTTCCAAGAGACCCAGTACTTC.

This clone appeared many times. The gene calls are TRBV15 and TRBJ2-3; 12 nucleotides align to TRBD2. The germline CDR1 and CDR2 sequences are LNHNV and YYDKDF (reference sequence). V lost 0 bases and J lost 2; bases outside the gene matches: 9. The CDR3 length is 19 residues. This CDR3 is CATSRDMWGLAGYTDTQYF. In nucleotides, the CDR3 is TGTGCCACCAGCAGAGATATGTGGGGACTAGCGGGCTACACAGATACGCAGTATTTT.

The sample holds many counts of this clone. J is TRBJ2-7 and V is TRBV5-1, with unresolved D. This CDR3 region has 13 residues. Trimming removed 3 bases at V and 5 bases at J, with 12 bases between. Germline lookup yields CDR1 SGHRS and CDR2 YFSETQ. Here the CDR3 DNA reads TGCGCCAGCAGCTCGTCCTTGGGCGACGAGCAGTACTTC. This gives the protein CASSSSLGDEQYF. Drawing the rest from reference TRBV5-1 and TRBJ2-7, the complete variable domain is KAGVTQTPRYLIKTRGQQVTLSCSPISGHRSVSWYQQTPGQGLQFLFEYFSETQRNKGNFPGRFSGRQFSNSRSEMNVSTLELGDSALYLCASSSSLGDEQYFGPGTRLTVT.

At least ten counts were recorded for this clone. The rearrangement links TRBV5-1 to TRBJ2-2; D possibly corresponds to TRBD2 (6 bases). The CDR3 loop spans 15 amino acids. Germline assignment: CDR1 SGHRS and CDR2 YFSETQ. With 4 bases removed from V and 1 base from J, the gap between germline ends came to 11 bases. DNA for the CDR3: TGCGCCAGCAGCGGGGGGAATATGAACACCGGGGAGCTGTTTTTT. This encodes CASSGGNMNTGELFF. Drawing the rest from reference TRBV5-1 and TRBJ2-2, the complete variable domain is KAGVTQTPRYLIKTRGQQVTLSCSPISGHRSVSWYQQTPGQGLQFLFEYFSETQRNKGNFPGRFSGRQFSNSRSEMNVSTLELGDSALYLCASSGGNMNTGELFFGEGSRLTVL.

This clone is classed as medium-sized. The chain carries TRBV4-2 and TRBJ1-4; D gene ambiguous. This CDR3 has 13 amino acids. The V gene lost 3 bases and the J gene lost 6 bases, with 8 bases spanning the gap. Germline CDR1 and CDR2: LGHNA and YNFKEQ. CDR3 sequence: CASSQSRDEKLFF. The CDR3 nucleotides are TGTGCCAGCAGCCAGTCGAGGGATGAAAAACTGTTTTTT.

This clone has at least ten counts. CDR3 in DNA: TGTGCCAGCAGCTTAACAGGGCTCACTGAAGCTTTCTTT. It specifies CASSLTGLTEAFF. V usage is TRBV11-3 and J usage is TRBJ1-1; TRBD1 might be the D (6 bases). CDR1 SGHNT and CDR2 YENEEA come from the germline V gene. CDR3 length: 13 amino acids. V was pared by 2 bases and J by 4 bases, with 8 bases between. The entire variable domain, with the rest obtained from reference TRBV11-3 and TRBJ1-1, is as follows: EAGVVQSPRYKIIEKKQPVAFWCNPISGHNTLYWYLQNLGQGPELLIRYENEEAVDDSQLPKDRFSAERLKGVDSTLKIQPAELGDSAVYLCASSLTGLTEAFFGQGTRLTVV.

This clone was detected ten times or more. The CDR3 region has the DNA TGCGCCAGCAGCTTGGCGGGGGTGGCCTACGAGCAGTACTTC. Its translation: CASSLAGVAYEQYF. This chain links TRBV5-1 with TRBJ2-7, with a weak D call TRBD2 (6 bases). Trimming took 0 bases from V and 2 from J, leaving 9 bases between them. The CDR3 totals 14 residues. Germline CDR1 reads SGHRS; CDR2 reads YFSETQ.

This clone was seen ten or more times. The CDR3 bases are TGTGCCAGCAGCTTAGGCCTGGGACTAGCCTCTTACGAGCAGTACTTC. Translation: CASSLGLGLASYEQYF. This rearrangement joins TRBV7-8 to TRBJ2-7, with TRBD2 matching over 9 bases. The CDR3 consists of 16 residues. Trimming at V came to 1 base and at J to 4 bases, leaving 8 bases not matched to a gene. Germline CDR1 reads SGHVS; CDR2 reads FQNEAQ.

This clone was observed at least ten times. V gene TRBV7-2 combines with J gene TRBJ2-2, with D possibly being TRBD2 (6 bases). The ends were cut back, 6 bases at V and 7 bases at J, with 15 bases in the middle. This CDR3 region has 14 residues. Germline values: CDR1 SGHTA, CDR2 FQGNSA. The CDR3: CASSFAGMGGELFF. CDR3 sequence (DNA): TGTGCCAGCAGTTTCGCGGGGATGGGCGGGGAGCTGTTTTTT.

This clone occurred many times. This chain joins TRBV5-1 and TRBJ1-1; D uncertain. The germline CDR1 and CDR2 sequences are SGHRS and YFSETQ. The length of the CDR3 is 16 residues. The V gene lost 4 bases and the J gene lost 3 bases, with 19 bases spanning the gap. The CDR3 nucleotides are TGCGCCAGCAGCGGACTTAAGACGGACGGTTACACTGAAGCTTTCTTT. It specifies CASSGLKTDGYTEAFF.

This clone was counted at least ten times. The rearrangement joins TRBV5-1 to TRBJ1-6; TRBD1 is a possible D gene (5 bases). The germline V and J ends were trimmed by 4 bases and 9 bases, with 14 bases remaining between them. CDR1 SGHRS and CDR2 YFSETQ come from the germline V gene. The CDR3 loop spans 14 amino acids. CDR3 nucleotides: TGCGCCAGCAGCCAGCGGGTGGGGCCTTCACCCCTCCACTTT. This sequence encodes CASSQRVGPSPLHF.

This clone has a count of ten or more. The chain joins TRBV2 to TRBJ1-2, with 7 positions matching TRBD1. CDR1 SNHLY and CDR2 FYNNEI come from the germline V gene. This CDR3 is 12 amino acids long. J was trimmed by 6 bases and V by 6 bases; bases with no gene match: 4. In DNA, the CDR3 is TGTGCCAGCAGATATACAGGGGATGGCTACACCTTC. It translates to CASRYTGDGYTF.

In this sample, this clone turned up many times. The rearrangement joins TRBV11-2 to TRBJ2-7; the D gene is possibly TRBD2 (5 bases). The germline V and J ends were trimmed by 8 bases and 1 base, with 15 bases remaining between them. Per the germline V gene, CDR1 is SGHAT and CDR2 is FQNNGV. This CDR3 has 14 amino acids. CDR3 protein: CASCLSGGSYEQYF. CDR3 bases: TGTGCCAGCTGCCTCTCCGGAGGTTCCTACGAGCAGTACTTC.

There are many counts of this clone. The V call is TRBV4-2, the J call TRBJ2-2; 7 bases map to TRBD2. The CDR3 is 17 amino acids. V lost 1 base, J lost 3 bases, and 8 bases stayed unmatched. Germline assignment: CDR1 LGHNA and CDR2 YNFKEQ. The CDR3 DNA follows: TGTGCCAGCAGCCAAGGTGGGACTACCCGTGACACCGGGGAGCTGTTTTTT. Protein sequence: CASSQGGTTRDTGELFF.

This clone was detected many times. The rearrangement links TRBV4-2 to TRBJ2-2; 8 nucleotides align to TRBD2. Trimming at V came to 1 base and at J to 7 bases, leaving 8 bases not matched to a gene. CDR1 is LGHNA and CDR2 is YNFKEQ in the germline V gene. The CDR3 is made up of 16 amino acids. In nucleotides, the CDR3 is TGTGCCAGCAGCCAAGGTTCAGCGGGGGATCACGGGGAGCTGTTTTTT. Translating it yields CASSQGSAGDHGELFF.

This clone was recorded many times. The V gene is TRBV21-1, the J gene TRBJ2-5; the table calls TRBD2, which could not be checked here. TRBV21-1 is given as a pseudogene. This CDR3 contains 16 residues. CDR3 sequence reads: CASSKGLAGYQETQYF. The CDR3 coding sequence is TGTGCCAGCAGCAAAGGGCTAGCGGGGTACCAAGAGACCCAGTACTTC.